This TCR beta chain originates from a study of cytomegalovirus exposure and HLA in healthy donors. Study-level background: Caucasian-associated ancestry cluster membership applied to under 85% of under 450 genotyped donors.

V was pared by 4 bases and J by 8 bases, with 11 bases between. The CDR3 is 12 residues long. Germline loops: CDR1 LNHDA, CDR2 SQIVND (reference sequence). Findings and limits, study-wide: When analyzed later, a missense DCLRE1C variant was found to be linked to TCR beta V- and J-gene trimming. Previously analyzed data showed that most TCR beta V segments were productive at a frequency of about 90% or about 30%.

About this clone itself: No antigen is known for it.

PCR amplification relied on 60 Vbeta primers (plus 13 Jbeta primers). TCRdb's table, derived via immunoSEQ multiplex PCR, lists solely in-frame clones and lacks some. The table includes 100,000 to 150,000 clones, 85% to 90% detected once. Material for sequencing was PBMCs. The rearrangement uses TRBV19 and TRBJ1-2; possibly TRBD1 for D (5 bases). This sequence was found in a woman in her thirties in good health and CMV-seronegative. As DNA, the CDR3 is TGTGCCAGTAGTAACGGGGGAGAAGGCTACACCTTC. It is translated as CASSNGGEGYTF.